This T cell receptor (beta chain) was sequenced in a study of blood T cell repertoires in COVID-19. Study-level background: PBMCs, B-cell-depleted T cells, or T cells were the source of the cDNA or gDNA that made up the material.

The germline V gene encodes CDR1 MNHEY and CDR2 SVGAGI. After removal of 2 bases from V and 0 bases from J, the junction contained 4 bases not matched to a gene. CDR3 size: 16 residues. The repertoire was sequenced with immunoSEQ multiplex PCR; TCRdb's copy has only in-frame clones and lacks some. The table has 250,000 to 350,000 clones, approximately 90% seen once; the top ten hold approximately 13%. The material sequenced was peripheral blood. The chain is built from TRBV6-5 and TRBJ1-2; TRBD1 matches at 9 bases. The receptor was derived from a woman aged 60 to 75 with acute or convalescent COVID-19. CDR3: CASSYTGTGPNYGYTF. For the CDR3, the DNA is TGTGCCAGCAGTTACACCGGGACAGGGCCTAACTATGGCTACACCTTC.